The source of this TCR beta chain is a study of a mutant IDH1 vaccine in newly diagnosed glioma (dated by TCRdb to 2020 to 2022). In the study overall: Vaccination started 4-6 weeks after radiotherapy alone, or was given together with temozolomide cycles in the groups whose treatment included chemotherapy. Of the roughly 30 treated patients, approximately 60% were male and 37.5% were female, and the mean age was 40.4 years. Prior to enrollment, standard therapy consisting of radiotherapy alone, temozolomide alone, or radiochemotherapy with temozolomide had been administered to patients, with the combination being received by most patients. Visit V12 was the week-35 safety follow-up and visit V13 was the week-47 end of study. Peripheral blood was collected at six visits: V03 (baseline), V05, V07, V10, V12 and V13. Longitudinal TCRB deep sequencing was done for fewer than 30 treated patients, wherever samples were available for exploratory analyses. What the research found in general, with its limitations: It was noted by the authors that analyses of patient blood samples could not be reproduced owing to sample limitations. Immune responses induced by the vaccine were seen in about 93% of patients across multiple MHC alleles. Selection of PBMC samples for TCRB deep sequencing was based on availability. No apparent relationship was observed between pseudoprogression and alterations in the top peripheral T cell clonotypes detected by TCRB sequencing.

The sample's time point label, decoded: week 47, end of study. Each vaccine dose, consisting of 300 ug of a 20-mer mutant IDH1 peptide in Montanide, was administered subcutaneously with topical imiquimod. Patients received eight vaccinations in weeks 1, 3, 5, 7, 11, 15, 19 and 23, corresponding to visits V03 through V10. All donors had newly diagnosed IDH1-mutant astrocytomas of WHO grade 3 or 4 that showed loss of nuclear ATRX. The samples were drawn from NOA16, a multicentre, single-arm, open-label phase I trial in Germany that tested a mutant IDH1 peptide vaccine in humans for the first time. Genomic DNA for TCRB sequencing was extracted from EDTA blood using the DNeasy Blood and Tissue Kit. To note about this clone: This clone's antigen is unknown. Base qualities are not recorded, but no much larger clone differs from it by a single base.

Receptor amplification or capture employed the immunoSEQ multiplex PCR assay. The hsTCRB Kit was used according to the manufacturer's protocol to amplify rearranged TCR beta chain sequences. Sequencing of TCRB libraries was carried out on an Illumina MiSeq. Concerning the study's data processing: The proprietary platform of the kit vendor was used for demultiplexing, trimming and gene mapping. The source is immuneACCESS, and TCRdb retained only in-frame sequences with V and J called. Part of the clones is not carried over; for the studies checked, unresolved V genes explain less than half of this, and the remainder is unexplained. The DNA gave D and trimming, while V, J and clone size come from that table. In this sample the table shows 50,000 to 65,000 clones, roughly 80% of which occur a single time. Clones ranked in the top ten supply about 3.2% of the sample. The receptor was isolated from a woman between 50 and 59 years old with glioma. Sequences were derived from PBMCs, sampled from a glioma patient whose treatment included an IDH1 peptide vaccine.

The DNA sequence is TGTGCCATCAGTGAGTTGAATGAAAAACTGTTTTTT. It translates as CAISELNEKLFF. The V and J segments used are TRBV10-3 and TRBJ1-4, with the D segment identity uncertain. V and J lose 1 base and 5 bases, and a span of 2 bases separates them. The CDR3 runs 12 amino acids, cysteine and phenylalanine included. This entry keeps only the CDR3 DNA: 36 bases, framed from base 1. CDR1 and CDR2, per the germline V gene, are ENHRY and SYGVKD.